The present entry profiles one TCR beta chain with its context. Its target is unknown. Trimming took 4 bases from V and 6 from J, leaving 8 bases between them. Germline V gives CDR1 SGDLS, CDR2 YYNGEE. The CDR3 sequence is 13 residues long. The data belong to a study of CD8 T cells in Susac syndrome. Findings and limits, study-wide: The study conceded that relatively few individuals underwent its TCR sequencing and HLA analysis.

The RNA input was about 0.5 to 1 ug, and it was reverse transcribed with random hexamers. Amplification of TCR beta CDR3 by immunoSEQ multiplex PCR spanned 54 Vbeta and 13 Jbeta. From the immunoSEQ multiplex PCR reads, TCRdb called clonotypes with MiXCR, one entry per CDR3 protein. Counted here are about 60,000 distinct CDR3 sequences, around nine tenths occurring once; the ten biggest clones make up about 0.21%. The rearrangement uses TRBV9 and TRBJ1-6; unclear D gene. Sequenced sample: CD8+ T cells from PBMCs. This TCR was recovered from a human donor in good health. The DNA of the CDR3 is TGTGCCAGCAGCCCCCTCGGTAATTCACCCCTCCACTTT. This encodes CASSPLGNSPLHF.